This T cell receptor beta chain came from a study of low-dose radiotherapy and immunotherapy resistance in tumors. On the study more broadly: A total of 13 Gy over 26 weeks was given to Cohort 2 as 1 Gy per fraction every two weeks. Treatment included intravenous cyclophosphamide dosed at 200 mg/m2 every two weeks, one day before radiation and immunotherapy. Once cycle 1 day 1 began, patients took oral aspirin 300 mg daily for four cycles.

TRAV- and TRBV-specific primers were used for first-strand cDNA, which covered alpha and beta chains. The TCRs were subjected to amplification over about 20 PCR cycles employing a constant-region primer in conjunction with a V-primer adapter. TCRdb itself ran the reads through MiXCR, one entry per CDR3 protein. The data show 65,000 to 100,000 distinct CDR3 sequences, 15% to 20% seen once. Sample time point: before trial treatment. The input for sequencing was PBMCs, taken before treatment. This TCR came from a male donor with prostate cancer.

The chain's CDR3 is CASRTSGGQVTGELFF. CDR3 DNA: TGCGCCAGCCGGACTAGCGGGGGGCAGGTCACCGGGGAGCTGTTTTTT. The J gene is TRBJ2-2, the V gene TRBV5-1, with TRBD2 matching over 14 bases. V was clipped by 7 bases and J by 4 bases; unmatched bases: 6. Looked up from germline, CDR1 is SGHRS and CDR2 is YFSETQ. This CDR3 region has 16 residues.